These T cell receptor beta chains were read from a single sample in a study of blood T cell repertoires in COVID-19. Here immunoSEQ multiplex PCR was the method, and the copy in TCRdb shows in-frame clones only, minus some. The sample shows 110,000 to 150,000 clones, more than 75% of them seen only once. Sequenced sample: PBMCs or T cells enriched from blood (not recorded which). The receptors were sampled from a man aged 55-75 years who had recovered from COVID-19. Each CDR3 is given with its conserved first and last residue. D genes are given only for firm matches. Size values are once, few and many counts, or a class for expanded clones, and some rows have none.

d_gene: TRBD1; v_gene: TRBV6-5; abundance: once; j_gene: TRBJ2-7; CDR3aa: CASSRGQYYEQYF; CDR3nt: TGTGCCAGCAGTAGGGGACAGTACTACGAGCAGTACTTC
d_gene: TRBD2; v_gene: TRBV7-9; abundance: .; j_gene: TRBJ2-7; CDR3aa: CASSLDGREANEQYF; CDR3nt: TGTGCCAGCAGCTTAGACGGGCGGGAGGCCAACGAGCAGTACTTC
d_gene: .; v_gene: TRBV29-1; abundance: .; j_gene: TRBJ2-7; CDR3aa: CSTYTETYEQYF; CDR3nt: TGCAGCACCTACACGGAGACCTACGAGCAGTACTTC
d_gene: TRBD1; v_gene: TRBV18; abundance: .; j_gene: TRBJ2-1; CDR3aa: CASSSGQGQNNEQFF; CDR3nt: TGTGCCAGCTCATCCGGACAGGGGCAGAACAATGAGCAGTTCTTC
d_gene: TRBD1; v_gene: TRBV27; abundance: .; j_gene: TRBJ2-7; CDR3aa: CASIGTGTGIVYF; CDR3nt: TGTGCCAGCATAGGGACCGGGACAGGGATTGTGTACTTC
d_gene: .; v_gene: TRBV9; abundance: .; j_gene: TRBJ1-2; CDR3aa: CASSVGASYGYTF; CDR3nt: TGTGCCAGCAGCGTAGGCGCTTCCTATGGCTACACCTTC
d_gene: .; v_gene: TRBV9; abundance: .; j_gene: TRBJ1-5; CDR3aa: CASSPRGGRGQPQHF; CDR3nt: TGTGCCAGCAGCCCCCGGGGAGGGAGAGGACAGCCCCAGCATTTT
d_gene: .; v_gene: TRBV29-1; abundance: once; j_gene: TRBJ1-2; CDR3aa: CSVDLDTQTRYGYTF; CDR3nt: TGCAGCGTTGATTTGGACACCCAGACCCGCTATGGCTACACCTTC
d_gene: TRBD1; v_gene: TRBV13; abundance: few; j_gene: TRBJ1-5; CDR3aa: CASSLGTGGYQPQHF; CDR3nt: TGTGCCAGCAGCTTAGGGACAGGGGGTTACCAGCCCCAGCATTTT
d_gene: TRBD1; v_gene: TRBV2; abundance: .; j_gene: TRBJ1-2; CDR3aa: CASSGGTGAYGYTF; CDR3nt: TGTGCCAGCAGTGGGGGGACAGGGGCCTATGGCTACACCTTC
d_gene: .; v_gene: TRBV10-2; abundance: .; j_gene: TRBJ2-3; CDR3aa: CASSEYGPSTDTQYF; CDR3nt: TGCGCCAGCAGCGAGTACGGTCCTAGCACAGATACGCAGTATTTT
d_gene: .; v_gene: TRBV7-3; abundance: once; j_gene: TRBJ1-1; CDR3aa: CASREGPTMNTEAFF; CDR3nt: TGTGCCAGCAGGGAGGGACCGACGATGAACACTGAAGCTTTCTTT
d_gene: .; v_gene: TRBV28; abundance: .; j_gene: TRBJ1-2; CDR3aa: CASSLLDFTYYGYTF; CDR3nt: TGTGCCAGCAGTTTATTAGACTTCACGTACTATGGCTACACCTTC
d_gene: .; v_gene: TRBV27; abundance: .; j_gene: TRBJ1-3; CDR3aa: CASSLLAGNTIYF; CDR3nt: TGTGCCAGCAGTTTATTAGCTGGAAACACCATATATTTT
d_gene: .; v_gene: TRBV20-1; abundance: few; j_gene: TRBJ1-4; CDR3aa: CSASDFREKLFF; CDR3nt: TGCAGTGCTAGTGACTTCCGGGAAAAACTGTTTTTT
d_gene: .; v_gene: TRBV7-2; abundance: .; j_gene: TRBJ2-3; CDR3aa: CASSQSYTQYF; CDR3nt: TGTGCCAGCAGCCAATCATATACGCAGTATTTT
d_gene: TRBD1; v_gene: TRBV29-1; abundance: .; j_gene: TRBJ1-2; CDR3aa: CSAGQGNGYTF; CDR3nt: TGCAGCGCCGGACAGGGAAATGGCTACACCTTC
d_gene: .; v_gene: TRBV5-6; abundance: .; j_gene: TRBJ2-3; CDR3aa: CASSLGQGISTDTQYF; CDR3nt: TGTGCCAGCAGCTTGGGCCAGGGGATAAGCACAGATACGCAGTATTTT
d_gene: .; v_gene: TRBV5-6; abundance: .; j_gene: TRBJ1-2; CDR3aa: CASSLGQKSYGYTF; CDR3nt: TGTGCCAGCAGCTTGGGCCAGAAGTCCTATGGCTACACCTTC
d_gene: TRBD2; v_gene: TRBV5-4; abundance: once; j_gene: TRBJ2-1; CDR3aa: CASSYTGLVISYNEQFF; CDR3nt: TGTGCCAGCAGCTATACGGGACTAGTAATCTCCTACAATGAGCAGTTCTTC
d_gene: .; v_gene: TRBV24-1; abundance: .; j_gene: TRBJ2-3; CDR3aa: CATNGLTDTQYF; CDR3nt: TGTGCCACCAACGGGTTGACAGATACGCAGTATTTT
d_gene: TRBD2; v_gene: TRBV6-6; abundance: .; j_gene: TRBJ2-5; CDR3aa: CASRFGLEGETQYF; CDR3nt: TGTGCCAGCAGATTCGGACTAGAGGGAGAGACCCAGTACTTC
d_gene: .; v_gene: TRBV3-1/TRBV3-2; abundance: .; j_gene: TRBJ1-2; CDR3aa: CASSQDRGGGYGYTF; CDR3nt: TGTGCCAGCAGCCAAGATCGGGGGGGAGGCTATGGCTACACCTTC
d_gene: .; v_gene: TRBV9; abundance: few; j_gene: TRBJ2-2; CDR3aa: CASSGLTGVNTGELFF; CDR3nt: TGTGCCAGCAGCGGTCTAACGGGGGTTAACACCGGGGAGCTGTTTTTT
d_gene: .; v_gene: TRBV11-2; abundance: .; j_gene: TRBJ2-7; CDR3aa: CASSLSRGNTYEQYF; CDR3nt: TGTGCCAGCAGCTTGTCACGGGGGAATACCTACGAGCAGTACTTC
d_gene: .; v_gene: TRBV6-2/TRBV6-3; abundance: .; j_gene: TRBJ2-3; CDR3aa: CASSYPDYTDTQYF; CDR3nt: TGTGCCAGCAGTTACCCAGACTACACAGATACGCAGTATTTT
d_gene: TRBD1; v_gene: TRBV12-3/TRBV12-4; abundance: .; j_gene: TRBJ1-6; CDR3aa: CASSRQGYSPLHF; CDR3nt: TGTGCCAGCAGTCGACAGGGCTATTCACCCCTCCACTTT